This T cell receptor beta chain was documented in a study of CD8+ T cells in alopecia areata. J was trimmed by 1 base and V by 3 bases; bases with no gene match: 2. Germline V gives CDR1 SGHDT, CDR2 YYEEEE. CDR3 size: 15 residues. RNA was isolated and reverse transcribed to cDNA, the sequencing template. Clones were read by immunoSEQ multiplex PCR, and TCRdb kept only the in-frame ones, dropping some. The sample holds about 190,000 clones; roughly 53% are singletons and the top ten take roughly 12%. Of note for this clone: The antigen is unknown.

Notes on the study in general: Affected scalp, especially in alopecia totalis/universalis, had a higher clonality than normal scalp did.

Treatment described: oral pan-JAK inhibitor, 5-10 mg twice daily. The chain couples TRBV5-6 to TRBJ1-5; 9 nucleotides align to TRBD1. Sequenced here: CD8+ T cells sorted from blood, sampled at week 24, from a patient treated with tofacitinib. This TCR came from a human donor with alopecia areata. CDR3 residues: CASSWGTGSNQPQHF. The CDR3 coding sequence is TGTGCCAGCAGCTGGGGGACAGGGAGCAATCAGCCCCAGCATTTT.